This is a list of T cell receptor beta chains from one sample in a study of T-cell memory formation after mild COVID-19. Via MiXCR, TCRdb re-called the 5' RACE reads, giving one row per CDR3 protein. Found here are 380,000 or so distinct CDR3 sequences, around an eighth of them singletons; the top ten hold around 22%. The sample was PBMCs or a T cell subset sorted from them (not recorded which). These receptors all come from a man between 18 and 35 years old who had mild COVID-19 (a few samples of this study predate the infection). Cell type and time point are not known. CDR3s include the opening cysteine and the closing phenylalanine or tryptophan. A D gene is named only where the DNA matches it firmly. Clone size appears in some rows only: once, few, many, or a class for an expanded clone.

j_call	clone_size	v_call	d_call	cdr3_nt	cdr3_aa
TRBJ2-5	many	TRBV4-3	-	TGCGCCAGCAGCCTCAATCCGGAGCTCTCCGGGGAGACCCAGTACTTC	CASSLNPELSGETQYF
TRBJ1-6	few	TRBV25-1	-	TGTGCCAGCAGTGATCGGTACTCACTTCATTCACCCCTCCACTTT	CASSDRYSLHSPLHF
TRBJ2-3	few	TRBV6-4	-	TGTGCCAGCAGTGACTCTCCGGGCCCCGGACGAGATACGCAGTATTTT	CASSDSPGPGRDTQYF
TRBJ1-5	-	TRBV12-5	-	TGTGCTAGTGGTTTGGAACCTCATTCGCCCCAGCATTTT	CASGLEPHSPQHF
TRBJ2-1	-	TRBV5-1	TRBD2	TGCGCCAGCAGCTTGGTCGGGACTAGCGGCTACAATGAGCAGTTCTTC	CASSLVGTSGYNEQFF
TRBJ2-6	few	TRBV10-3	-	TGTGCCATCAAGCGCTTAACTGTGGGCTCTGGGGCCAACGTCCTGACTTTC	CAIKRLTVGSGANVLTF
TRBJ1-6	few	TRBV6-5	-	TGTGCCAGCAGTTACTCGGGCAATTTGGAGTCACCCCTCCACTTT	CASSYSGNLESPLHF
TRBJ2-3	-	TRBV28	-	TGTGCCACCGACCTACAGGGACTCACCACAGATACGCAGTATTTT	CATDLQGLTTDTQYF
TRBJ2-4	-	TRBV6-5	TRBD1	TGTGCCAGCAGTTTACAGGGGGCTGACATTCAGTACTTC	CASSLQGADIQYF
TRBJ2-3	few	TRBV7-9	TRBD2	TGTGCCAGCAGCTTGCCTCGGGGAGGGGCCACAGATACGCAGTATTTT	CASSLPRGGATDTQYF
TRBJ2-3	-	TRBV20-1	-	TGCAGTGCTATAGGGACCCCGGGGGCAGATACGCAGTATTTT	CSAIGTPGADTQYF
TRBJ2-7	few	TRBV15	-	TGTGCCACCAGCAGGGAAGAAGGGGAGCAGTACTTC	CATSREEGEQYF
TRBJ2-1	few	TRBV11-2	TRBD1	TGTGCCAGCAGCTCCTTGTGGGCCAGGGGGCCCTACAATGAGCAGTTCTTC	CASSSLWARGPYNEQFF
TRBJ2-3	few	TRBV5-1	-	TGCGCCAGCAGCTTGACCCGGGAAACAGATACGCAGTATTTT	CASSLTRETDTQYF
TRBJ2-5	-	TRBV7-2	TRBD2	TGTGCCAGCAGCGTGAGGGAGGGGGAGACCCAGTACTTC	CASSVREGETQYF
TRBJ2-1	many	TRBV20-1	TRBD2	TGCAGTGCTAGAGGAGGCGGGGGGGCCAACAATGAGCAGTTCTTC	CSARGGGGANNEQFF
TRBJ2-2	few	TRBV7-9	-	TGTGCCAGCAGCGGACGGGGACCAACGAACACCGGGGAGCTGTTTTTT	CASSGRGPTNTGELFF
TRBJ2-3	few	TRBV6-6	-	TGTGCCAGCAGCCCGTCTTCTTTCACAGATACGCAGTATTTT	CASSPSSFTDTQYF
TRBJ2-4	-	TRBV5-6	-	TGTGCCAGCAGCGCCGAAAACATTCAGTACTTC	CASSAENIQYF
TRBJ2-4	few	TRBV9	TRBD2	TGTGCCAGCAGCGCCGGGACTAGCGGGGGATTAGCCAAAAACATTCAGTACTTC	CASSAGTSGGLAKNIQYF
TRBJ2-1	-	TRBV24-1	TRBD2	TGTGCCACCAGTGATTCTAGGCTAGCGGGGGGCAACGAGCAGTTCTTC	CATSDSRLAGGNEQFF
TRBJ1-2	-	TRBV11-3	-	TGTGCCAGCAGCTTAGGGTCGGGGACGGCCTGGGGCTACACCTTC	CASSLGSGTAWGYTF
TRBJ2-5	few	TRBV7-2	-	TGTGCCAGCAGCCCCCGGACAGACAACTGGGAGACCCAGTACTTC	CASSPRTDNWETQYF
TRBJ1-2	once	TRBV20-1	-	TGCAGTGCAGAAATGGGTGGCTATGGCTACACCTTC	CSAEMGGYGYTF
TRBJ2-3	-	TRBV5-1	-	TGCGCCAGCAGCTTGGATCCGGGGCCAGATACGCAGTATTTT	CASSLDPGPDTQYF
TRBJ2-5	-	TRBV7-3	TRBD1	TGTGCCAGCAGCTCCACAGGGGCCCAAGAGACCCAGTACTTC	CASSSTGAQETQYF
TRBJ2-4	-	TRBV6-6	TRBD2	TGTGCCAGCAGGGGCAGGGAACGGGGGGAAAACATTCAGTACTTC	CASRGRERGENIQYF
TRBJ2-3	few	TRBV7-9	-	TGTGCCAGCAGCTTAGTTGCGGCTGGCACAGATACGCAGTATTTT	CASSLVAAGTDTQYF
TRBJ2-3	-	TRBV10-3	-	TGTGCCATCAGTGAGCTCTTAACAGATACGCAGTATTTT	CAISELLTDTQYF
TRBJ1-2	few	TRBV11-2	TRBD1	TGTGCCAGCAGCTTATTCCAGGGGGCGGACTATGGCTACACCTTC	CASSLFQGADYGYTF
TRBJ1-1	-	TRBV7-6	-	TGTGCCAGCAGCTTAACGGAGGCTCTGAACACTGAAGCTTTCTTT	CASSLTEALNTEAFF
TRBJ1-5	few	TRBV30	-	TGTGGGATGGGGACGGCTATCGTGAGTCAGCCCCAGCATTTT	CGMGTAIVSQPQHF
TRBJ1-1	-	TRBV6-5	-	TGTGCCAGCAGTCACCGACCTAACACTGAAGCTTTCTTT	CASSHRPNTEAFF
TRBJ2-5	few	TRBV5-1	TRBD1	TGCGCCAGCAACCTGGGACAGGGGGGAGAGACCCAGTACTTC	CASNLGQGGETQYF
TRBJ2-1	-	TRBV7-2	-	TGTGCCAGCAGCTTCATGGGCGAGGGGCAGTTCTTC	CASSFMGEGQFF
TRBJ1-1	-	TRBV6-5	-	TGTGCCAGCAGTTACGAATATAGTGGGACCGTGAACACTGAAGCTTTCTTT	CASSYEYSGTVNTEAFF
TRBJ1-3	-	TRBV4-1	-	TGCGCCAGCAGTCGAGCGGGGGGGATGGCTGGAAACACCATATATTTT	CASSRAGGMAGNTIYF
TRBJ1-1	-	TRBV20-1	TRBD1	TGCAGTGCTCCCTCTCACAGGGGCGGTAGCACTGAATCTTTCTTT	CSAPSHRGGSTESFF
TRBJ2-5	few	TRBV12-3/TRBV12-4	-	TGTGCCAGCAGTTTGGGTCTAATCCAAGAGACCCAGTACTTC	CASSLGLIQETQYF
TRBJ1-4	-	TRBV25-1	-	TGTGCCAGCAGTGCCCGACGACAGGAAAAACTGTTTTTT	CASSARRQEKLFF
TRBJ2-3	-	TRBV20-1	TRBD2	TGCAGTGCTCGCCGCGGAGAGCGGGGGGGAGATACGCAGTATTTT	CSARRGERGGDTQYF
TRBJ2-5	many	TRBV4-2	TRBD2	TGTGCCAGCAGCCAATGGGCGGGGGAAGAGACCCAGTACTTC	CASSQWAGEETQYF
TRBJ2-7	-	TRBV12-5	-	TGTGCTAGTGGTTTGGTACAGAGGGAGCAGTACTTC	CASGLVQREQYF
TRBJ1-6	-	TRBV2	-	TGTGCCAGCAGTGCCGGGAGCACGAGGGCTCCCCTCCACTTT	CASSAGSTRAPLHF
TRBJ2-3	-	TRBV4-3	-	TGCGCCAGCAGCCAAGGCGTGGGGGTTATCACAGATACGCAGTATTTT	CASSQGVGVITDTQYF
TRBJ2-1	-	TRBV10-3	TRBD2	TGTGCCATCAGTGCAGTAAAACTAGCGGGGAACAATGAGCAGTTCTTC	CAISAVKLAGNNEQFF
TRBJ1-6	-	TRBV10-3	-	TGTGCCATCAGGGTCGTATTGGATTCACCCCTCCACTTT	CAIRVVLDSPLHF
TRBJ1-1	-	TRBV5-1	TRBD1	TGCGCCAGCGGCGACACAGGGGGGAACACTGAAGCTTTCTTT	CASGDTGGNTEAFF
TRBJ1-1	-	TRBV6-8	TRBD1	TGTGCCAGCAGTTACTTTGGGACAGGGCACGTGAACACTGAAGCTTTCTTT	CASSYFGTGHVNTEAFF
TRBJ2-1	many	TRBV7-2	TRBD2	TGTGCCAGCAGCTTAATGGTAGCGGGGGAAAATGAGCAGTTCTTC	CASSLMVAGENEQFF
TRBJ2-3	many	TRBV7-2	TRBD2	TGTGCCAGCAGCCGAAATAGCGGGAGCGCAGATACGCAGTATTTT	CASSRNSGSADTQYF
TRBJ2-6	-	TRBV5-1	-	TGCGCCAGCGAGTTCACCCCAGGGTCAGGGGCCAACGTCCTGACTTTC	CASEFTPGSGANVLTF
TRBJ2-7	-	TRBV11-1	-	TGTGCCAGCAGTGGGGAGAGCTCCTACGAGCAGTACTTC	CASSGESSYEQYF
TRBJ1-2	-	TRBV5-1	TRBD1	TGCGCCAGCAGCTTGGAGGGACAGGGAAGCGGCTACACCTTC	CASSLEGQGSGYTF